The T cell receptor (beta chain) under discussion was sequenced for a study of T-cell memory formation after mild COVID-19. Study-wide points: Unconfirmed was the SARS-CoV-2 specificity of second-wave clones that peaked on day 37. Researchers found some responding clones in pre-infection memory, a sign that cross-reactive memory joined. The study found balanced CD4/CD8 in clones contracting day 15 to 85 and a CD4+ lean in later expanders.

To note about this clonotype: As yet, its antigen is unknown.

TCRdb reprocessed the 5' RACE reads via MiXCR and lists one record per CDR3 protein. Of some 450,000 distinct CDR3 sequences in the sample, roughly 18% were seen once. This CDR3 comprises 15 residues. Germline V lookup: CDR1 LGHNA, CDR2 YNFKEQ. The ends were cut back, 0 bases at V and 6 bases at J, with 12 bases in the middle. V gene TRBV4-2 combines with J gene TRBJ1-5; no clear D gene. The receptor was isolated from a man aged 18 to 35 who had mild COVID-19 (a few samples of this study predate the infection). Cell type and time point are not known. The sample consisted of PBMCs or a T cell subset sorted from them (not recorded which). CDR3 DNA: TGTGCCAGCAGCCAAGATCTGTGGGCACTTCAGCCCCAGCATTTT. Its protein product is CASSQDLWALQPQHF.